Listed below are T cell receptor beta chains from one sample, sequenced in a study of T cell repertoires in cytomegalovirus infection. MiXCR, run by TCRdb on the reads, gives a single entry per CDR3 protein. Of roughly 920,000 distinct CDR3 sequences listed, about a third are singletons. These receptors' targets are unknown. Sequenced here: cultured CD8+ T cells from PBMCs, sampled from culture after CMV antigen stimulation. The origin of the receptors is a human donor in good health (CMV status not recorded). Some clones in this sample may be carry-over from other donors' samples. Each CDR3 is given with its conserved first and last residue. The D gene is left open where the match is weak. Clone size appears in some rows only: once, few, many, or a class for an expanded clone.

CDR3 | DNA | D | J | size | V
CVSSLDGPGQHF | TGTGTCAGCAGCTTGGATGGACCGGGTCAGCATTTT | - | TRBJ1-5 | once | TRBV7-4
CASSLDYGEQYNEQFF | TGTGCCAGCAGTTTAGATTACGGGGAGCAATACAATGAGCAGTTCTTC | - | TRBJ2-1 | many | TRBV12-3/TRBV12-4
CASSYRRARGPQKGDFGELFF | TGTGCCAGCAGTTACCGGAGGGCCAGAGGACCACAAAAAGGGGATTTCGGGGAGCTGTTTTTT | - | TRBJ2-2 | - | TRBV6-6
CASSQGDIPISYGYTF | TGCGCCAGCAGCCAAGGGGACATTCCGATAAGCTATGGCTACACCTTC | - | TRBJ1-2 | many | TRBV4-1
CASSWTGEAFF | TGTGCCAGCAGCTGGACCGGTGAAGCTTTCTTT | - | TRBJ1-1 | - | TRBV5-6
CASSLAVLISTDTQYF | TGTGCCAGCAGCTTAGCTGTCTTGATCTCCACAGATACGCAGTATTTT | - | TRBJ2-3 | - | TRBV7-8
CASMKGTGNNEQFF | TGTGCCAGCATGAAAGGGACAGGGAACAATGAGCAGTTCTTC | TRBD1 | TRBJ2-1 | once | TRBV2
CSARVSGGFSSSYNEQFF | TGCAGTGCTAGAGTTAGCGGGGGGTTTTCGAGCTCCTACAATGAGCAGTTCTTC | TRBD2 | TRBJ2-1 | - | TRBV20-1
CASSVVAGEQYF | TGTGCCAGCAGTGTGGTAGCGGGGGAGCAGTACTTC | TRBD2 | TRBJ2-7 | - | TRBV6-1
CSVEDRLYGYTF | TGCAGCGTTGAAGATCGTCTCTATGGCTACACCTTC | - | TRBJ1-2 | few | TRBV29-1
CASSPLEDKLNTEAFF | TGTGCCAGCAGTCCACTCGAAGACAAACTGAACACTGAAGCTTTCTTT | - | TRBJ1-1 | few | TRBV6-5
CASSQRSVGRTNTEAFF | TGTGCCAGCAGCCAACGATCAGTGGGACGGACTAACACTGAAGCTTTCTTT | - | TRBJ1-1 | - | TRBV5-5
CASSTTAAYEQYF | TGTGCCAGCAGTACGACAGCCGCCTACGAGCAGTACTTC | - | TRBJ2-7 | many | TRBV6-1
CASSFTGTTLSSYNSPLHF | TGTGCCAGCAGTTTTACCGGGACAACTCTGAGCTCCTATAATTCACCCCTCCACTTT | - | TRBJ1-6 | few | TRBV7-9
CASSLETGSYNEQFF | TGTGCCAGCAGCTTAGAAACGGGGTCCTACAATGAGCAGTTCTTC | - | TRBJ2-1 | - | TRBV7-6
CASRTTVGSHTEAFF | TGTGCCAGTAGGACCACAGTGGGCAGTCACACTGAAGCTTTCTTT | - | TRBJ1-1 | few | TRBV19
CASSVPLHREETQYF | TGTGCCAGCAGCGTACCCCTTCACAGGGAAGAGACCCAGTACTTC | - | TRBJ2-5 | - | TRBV9